The present T cell receptor (beta chain) was sequenced within a study of shared clonotypes between healthy human individuals (dated by TCRdb to 2020 to 2022). Broadly, across the study: A couple of women and three men aged 18 to 49 years were included in the cohort. Per donor, three plates each were used for CD4 naive and CD4 memory, two for CD8 naive, and one for CD8 memory. Blood TCR repertoires of four to six healthy adults were deeply sequenced to estimate repertoire size and the extent of clonotype sharing between individuals. To increase sequencing depth and limit assay-specific biases, TCR repertoire library preparation and sequencing were carried out by different laboratories using diverse techniques. Leukapheresis yielded between about 0.9 and 9.5 billion PBMCs per donor.

CD8 naive samples were obtained by positive selection for CCR7 among CD45RO-negative cells, yielding a CD45RA+CCR7+ population from which TemRA cells were excluded. The donors were healthy, HIV-negative adults with no recently reported acute infections or vaccinations. All donors were Caucasian adults living in Nashville, Tennessee, USA. Blood was collected by leukapheresis, and PBMCs were isolated by Ficoll-Histopaque density gradient centrifugation and then cryopreserved in liquid nitrogen vapor phase. Analytical flow cytometry was used to check the purity and quantity of each magnetically sorted T cell population. From each sorted fraction, genomic DNA was isolated and quantified by UV absorbance on a Nanodrop 2000c. Results the study describes overall, beyond this receptor: Sampling was restricted to blood, and TCR repertoires in tissues likely differ from the TCR repertoires found in blood. Pairwise subsampling indicated that sequencing depth was expected to affect the degree of clonotype sharing among donors. Higher generation probabilities were observed for clonotypes shared by all four sorted-subset donors than for non-shared clonotypes. Because the study included a small number of donors, the genetic and exposure-history diversity represented was limited. Across four donors, approximately 5% of naive CD4, around 3.5% of naive CD8, 2% to 2.5% of memory CD4, and 0.4% of memory CD8 clonotypes were shared. Naive subsets generally had larger estimated clonotype richness than memory subsets. Even with the large sequencing depth, rarefaction of the sorted-subset datasets indicated that sequencing was incomplete.

Using the deep immunoSEQ assay, multiplex PCR amplified TCR CDR3 regions from genomic DNA. Genomic DNA extracted from each cell subset was distributed evenly over all wells of several immunoSEQ 96-well plates, and each plate served as one replicate. For sorted subsets, about 200 ng genomic DNA, equal to about 30,000 T cell genomes, was loaded into each replicate PCR. The purified libraries were quantified using a Qubit 3.0 fluorometer, sized with a Bioanalyzer 2100, and then quantified again using the KAPA Library Quantification kit. Every immunoSEQ 96-well plate was sequenced on a separate single-read 150-cycle Illumina NextSeq 550 flow cell. On the study's bioinformatics: Because only junctional sequences without quality scores were contained in the immunoSEQ output, filtering matching that applied to full-length reads could not be performed. Sequences were annotated with PyIR, a Python wrapper for IgBLAST v1.9, and V/J genes and CDR3 were assigned using IMGT germline references. Reads were removed for weak V/J assignments (E-value above 1e-6), missing CDR3, stop codons, out-of-frame junctions, or ambiguous translated residues. V3J clonotypes were defined as sequences sharing the same inferred V gene, J gene, and CDR3 amino acid sequence. Percentage overlap between repertoires was computed as shared unique clonotypes divided by the size of the smaller repertoire. Richness of each repertoire was evaluated using RTK rarefaction, the Chao1 estimator, and Recon v2.1 estimates of unobserved clonotypes. OLGA was used to compute generation probabilities for all TCRbeta clonotypes that the gDNA method yielded from a handful of donors. Not all clones reach the TCRdb copy of this immuneACCESS table, which keeps in-frame sequences only. Checked studies attribute under half of the gap to unresolved V genes and leave the rest unexplained. V and J calls plus clone size are reproduced from that table; the DNA served to infer D and trimming. The sample contains about 2 million clones, over 85% of them found a single time. The ten biggest clones cover 0.9% to 1.4% of the sample.

This clone was counted once. Its antigen remains unidentified. No qualities accompany the bases; no much larger clone lies one base away. Other DNA sequences in this sample translate to the same CDR3. Deletion took 5 bases off V and 6 bases off J, with a span of 10 bases between the germline ends. The CDR3 covers 12 residues, taking in both the cysteine and the phenylalanine. Only the CDR3 region is kept as DNA, spanning 36 bases read in frame from base 1. Sequences MNHEY (CDR1) and SMNVEV (CDR2) are obtained from the germline V gene (reference sequence). Sequencing was carried out using naive CD8+ T cells sorted from blood. Interpreted using the paper, the cell subset or site label stands for: CD45RA+CCR7+. The chain is assembled from TRBV27 and TRBJ1-2, with TRBD1 perhaps the D gene, on 6 matching bases. This receptor was taken from a man in his late teens or twenties in good health. The DNA is as follows: TGTGCCAGCAGTCCCGGGGGCGATGGCTACACCTTC. Protein translation: CASSPGGDGYTF.